This TCR beta chain appears in the sequencing data of a study of cytomegalovirus exposure and HLA in healthy donors. Primers included in the PCR were 60 Vbeta and 13 Jbeta primers. TCRdb keeps only in-frame clones here, not all; method: immunoSEQ multiplex PCR. Of 130,000 to 150,000 clones listed, 82% are singletons. This CDR3 has 13 residues. The germline gives CDR1 SQVTM, CDR2 ANQGSEA. V was cut by 7 bases and J by 3 bases, with 16 bases left in between. The sequenced sample was PBMCs. The rearrangement joins TRBV29-1 to TRBJ2-7; a weak D match, TRBD2 (5 bases). The source is a woman aged 60-70 years in good health and CMV-seropositive. Written as DNA, the CDR3 is TGCAGCGCGGCGGGTCAGCGGAACTACGAGCAGTACTTC. Its protein product is CSAAGQRNYEQYF.